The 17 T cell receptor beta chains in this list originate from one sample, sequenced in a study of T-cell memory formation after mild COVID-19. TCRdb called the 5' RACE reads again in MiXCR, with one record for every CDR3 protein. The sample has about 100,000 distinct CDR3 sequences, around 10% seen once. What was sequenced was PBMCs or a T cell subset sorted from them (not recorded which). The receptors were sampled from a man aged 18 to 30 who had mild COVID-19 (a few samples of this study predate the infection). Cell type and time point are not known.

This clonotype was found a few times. DNA of the CDR3: TGTGCCAGCCGATATCTGACAGGGAATTCACCCCTCCACTTT. Protein product: CASRYLTGNSPLHF. The V gene is TRBV6-1, the J gene TRBJ1-6, with TRBD1 matching 7 bases. The CDR3 is 14 amino acids. Trimming took 8 bases from V and 7 from J; bases not matched to a gene: 8. Germline CDR1 and CDR2: MNHNS and SASEGT.

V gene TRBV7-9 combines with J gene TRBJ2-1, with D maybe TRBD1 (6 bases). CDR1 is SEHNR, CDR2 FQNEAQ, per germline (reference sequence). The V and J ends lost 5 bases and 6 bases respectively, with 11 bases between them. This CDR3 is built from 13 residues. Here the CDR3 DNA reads TGTGCCAGCAGCACGACAGGAATCAATGAGCAGTTCTTC. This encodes CASSTTGINEQFF.

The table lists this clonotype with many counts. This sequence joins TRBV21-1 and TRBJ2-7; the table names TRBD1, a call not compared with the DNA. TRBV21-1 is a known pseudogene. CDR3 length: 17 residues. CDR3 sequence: CASSTHPWATVVNEQYV. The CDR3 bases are TGTGCCAGCAGCACACACCCATGGGCGACAGTGGTCAACGAGCAGTACGTC.

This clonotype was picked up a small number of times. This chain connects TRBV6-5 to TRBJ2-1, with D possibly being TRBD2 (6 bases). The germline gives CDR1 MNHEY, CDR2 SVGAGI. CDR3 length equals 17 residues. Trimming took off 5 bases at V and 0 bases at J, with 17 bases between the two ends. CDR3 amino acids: CASSPPHLTSSYNEQFF. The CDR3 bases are TGTGCCAGCAGTCCCCCACACTTGACTAGCTCCTACAATGAGCAGTTCTTC.

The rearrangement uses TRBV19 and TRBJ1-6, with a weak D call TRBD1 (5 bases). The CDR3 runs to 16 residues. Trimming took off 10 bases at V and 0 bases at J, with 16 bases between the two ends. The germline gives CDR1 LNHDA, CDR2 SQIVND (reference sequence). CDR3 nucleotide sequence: TGTGCCACCGCCGCGGGGGAACACTCCTATAATTCACCCCTCCACTTT. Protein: CATAAGEHSYNSPLHF.

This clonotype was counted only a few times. CDR3 residues: CASSLLYGLRETQYF. The CDR3, as DNA: TGTGCCAGCAGCTTACTGTATGGGCTCCGGGAGACCCAGTACTTC. The chain couples TRBV7-9 to TRBJ2-5; D not certain. Germline V gives CDR1 SEHNR, CDR2 FQNEAQ (reference sequence). The CDR3 has 15 amino acids. V lost 2 bases, J lost 5 bases, and 15 bases lay in between.

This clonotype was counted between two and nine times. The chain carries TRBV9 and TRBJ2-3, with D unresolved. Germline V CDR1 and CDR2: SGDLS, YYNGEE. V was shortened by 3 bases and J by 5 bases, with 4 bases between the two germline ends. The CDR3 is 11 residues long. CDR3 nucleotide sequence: TGTGCCAGCAGCGCATTAGATACGCAGTATTTT. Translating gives CASSALDTQYF. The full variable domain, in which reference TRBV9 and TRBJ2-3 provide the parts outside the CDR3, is DSGVTQTPKHLITATGQRVTLRCSPRSGDLSVYWYQQSLDQGLQFLIQYYNGEERAKGNILERFSAQQFPDLHSELNLSSLELGDSALYFCASSALDTQYFGPGTRLTVL.

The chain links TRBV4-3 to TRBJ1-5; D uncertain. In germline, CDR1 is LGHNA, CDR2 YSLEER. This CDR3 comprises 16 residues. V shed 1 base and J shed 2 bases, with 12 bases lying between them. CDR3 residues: CASSQGVGEGNQPQHF. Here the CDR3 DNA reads TGCGCCAGCAGCCAAGGAGTCGGGGAGGGCAATCAGCCCCAGCATTTT.

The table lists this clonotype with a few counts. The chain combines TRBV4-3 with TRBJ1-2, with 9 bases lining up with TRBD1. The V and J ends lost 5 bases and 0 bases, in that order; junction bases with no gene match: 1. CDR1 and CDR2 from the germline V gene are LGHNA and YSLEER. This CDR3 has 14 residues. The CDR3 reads CASSDRGTNYGYTF. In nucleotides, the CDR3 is TGCGCCAGCAGCGACAGGGGGACTAACTATGGCTACACCTTC.

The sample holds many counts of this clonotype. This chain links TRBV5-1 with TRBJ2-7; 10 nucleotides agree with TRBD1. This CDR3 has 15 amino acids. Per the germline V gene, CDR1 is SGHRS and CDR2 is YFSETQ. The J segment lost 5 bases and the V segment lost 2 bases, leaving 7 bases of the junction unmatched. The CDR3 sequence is CASSLFAGTGDEQYF. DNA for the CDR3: TGCGCCAGCAGCTTATTCGCCGGGACAGGGGACGAGCAGTACTTC.

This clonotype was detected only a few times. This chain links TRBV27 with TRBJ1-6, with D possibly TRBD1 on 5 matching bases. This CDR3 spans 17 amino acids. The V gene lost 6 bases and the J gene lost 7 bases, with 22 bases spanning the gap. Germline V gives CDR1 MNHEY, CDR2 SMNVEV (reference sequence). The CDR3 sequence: CASSTTHRNGRNSPLHF. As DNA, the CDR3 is TGTGCCAGCAGCACTACCCACAGGAACGGGCGGAATTCACCCCTCCACTTT.

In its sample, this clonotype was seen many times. The CDR3 spells CASSPSGNSYNEQFF. CDR3 nucleotides: TGTGCCAGCAGCCCTAGCGGGAACTCCTACAATGAGCAGTTCTTC. The chain combines TRBV6-5 with TRBJ2-1, with 9 bases fitting TRBD2. V lost 6 bases and J lost 0; bases outside the gene matches: 3. This CDR3 has 15 amino acids. Looked up from germline, CDR1 is MNHEY and CDR2 is SVGAGI.

The CDR3 region is CACFTRDSTNYGYTF. Written as DNA, the CDR3 is TGTGCCTGTTTTACTCGGGACAGCACTAACTATGGCTACACCTTC. The rearrangement joins TRBV30 to TRBJ1-2; TRBD1 agrees at 7 bases. Trimming took 6 bases from V and 0 from J; bases not matched to a gene: 10. Looked up from germline, CDR1 is GTSNPN and CDR2 is SVGIG (reference sequence). CDR3 size: 15 residues.

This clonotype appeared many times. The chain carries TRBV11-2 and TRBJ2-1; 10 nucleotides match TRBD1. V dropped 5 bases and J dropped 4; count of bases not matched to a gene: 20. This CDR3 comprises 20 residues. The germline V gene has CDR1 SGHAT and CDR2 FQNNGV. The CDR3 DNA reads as TGTGCCAGCAGCCTATTAGGGGGACAGGGGATGTTGGTTGGGTACAATGAGCAGTTCTTC. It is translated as CASSLLGGQGMLVGYNEQFF.

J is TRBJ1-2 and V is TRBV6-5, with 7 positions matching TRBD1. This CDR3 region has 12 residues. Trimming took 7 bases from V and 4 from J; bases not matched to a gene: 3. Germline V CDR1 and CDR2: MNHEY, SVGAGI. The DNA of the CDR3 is TGTGCCAGCAAACAGGGGAGCTATGGCTACACCTTC. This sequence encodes CASKQGSYGYTF.

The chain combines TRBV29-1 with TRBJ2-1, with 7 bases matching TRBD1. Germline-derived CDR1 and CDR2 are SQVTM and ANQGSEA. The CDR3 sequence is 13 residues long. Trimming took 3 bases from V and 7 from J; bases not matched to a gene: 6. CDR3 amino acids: CSVDSGRGNEQFF. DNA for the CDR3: TGCAGCGTTGATTCCGGCAGGGGGAATGAGCAGTTCTTC.

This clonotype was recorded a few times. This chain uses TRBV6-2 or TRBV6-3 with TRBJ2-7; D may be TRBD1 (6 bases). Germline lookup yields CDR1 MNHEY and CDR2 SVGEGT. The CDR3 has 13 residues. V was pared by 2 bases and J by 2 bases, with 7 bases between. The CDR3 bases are TGTGCCAGCAGTTACCGGGACACCTACGAGCAGTACGTC. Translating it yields CASSYRDTYEQYV.